This TCR beta chain derives from a study of shared clonotypes between healthy human individuals. Study at large: CD8 memory received one plate per donor, CD8 naive two, CD4 memory three and CD4 naive three.

Sequencing used immunoSEQ multiplex PCR; TCRdb keeps in-frame clones, though not all of them. Altogether 2 million to 3 million clones are present, approximately 93% being singletons, with the ten largest covering 0.36%. As regards this clone: Its antigen remains unidentified.

Findings and caveats of the study: A generally larger estimated richness was seen in naive subsets than in memory subsets.

Sequenced sample: naive CD4+ T cells from PBMCs. Described subset: CD45RA+ positively selected. This clonotype originated in a man aged 18-30 years in good health. Some clones in this sample may be carry-over from other donors' samples.

As DNA, the CDR3 is TGTGCCAGTAGTGCGCGGACAGGGGGCGCGTCCTACGAGCAGTACTTC. This sequence encodes CASSARTGGASYEQYF. This rearrangement joins TRBV19 to TRBJ2-7, with 11 bases matching TRBD1. J gave up 1 base and V 5 bases, and 7 bases lay outside the gene matches. Germline V lookup: CDR1 LNHDA, CDR2 SQIVND (reference sequence). This CDR3 region has 16 residues.